What follows are 20 T cell receptor beta chains derived from one specimen sequenced in a study of shared clonotypes between healthy human individuals. Positively selected for CCR7, the CD45RO-negative cells used as naive CD8 cells excluded terminally differentiated effector memory CD45RA+ cells. Sequencing was performed with immunoSEQ multiplex PCR; in TCRdb, only in-frame clones are kept and a portion is missing. The table has roughly 2,000,000 clones, just under 95% seen once; the top ten hold over 1.5%. Sequencing was performed on naive CD8+ T cells from PBMCs. The receptors shown here come from a man younger than 35 in good health. Some clones in this sample may be carry-over from other donors' samples.

This CDR3 is CASSRGGWDGNQPQHF. In DNA form, the CDR3 reads TGTGCCAGCTCACGGGGCGGATGGGATGGCAATCAGCCCCAGCATTTT. This sequence joins TRBV18 and TRBJ1-5; D possibly corresponds to TRBD1 (5 bases). V was cut by 4 bases and J by 2 bases, with 15 bases left in between. The CDR3 sequence is 16 residues long. Germline assignment: CDR1 KGHSH and CDR2 LQKENI.

V is TRBV6-5 and J is TRBJ2-7; 7 nucleotides line up with TRBD1. Trimming at V came to 5 bases and at J to 2 bases, leaving 3 bases not matched to a gene. Germline V gene sequence: CDR1 MNHEY, CDR2 SVGAGI. The CDR3 extends over 13 amino acids. DNA of the CDR3: TGTGCCAGCAGTGTCAGGGGGACCTACGAGCAGTACTTC. The encoded protein is CASSVRGTYEQYF.

The rearrangement links TRBV11-2 to TRBJ2-4, with D possibly called TRBD1 or TRBD2 (5 bases each). There are 18 residues in the CDR3. Deletions cut 9 bases from V and 0 bases from J, with 24 bases between. Germline V gene data show CDR1 as SGHAT and CDR2 as FQNNGV. In nucleotides, the CDR3 is TGTGCCAGTAGCAACCCCCGGGACGGACTGTTAGCCAAAAACATTCAGTACTTC. Translated: CASSNPRDGLLAKNIQYF.

The rearrangement uses TRBV5-6 and TRBJ1-1; a possible D gene is TRBD1 (5 bases). The germline V gene encodes CDR1 SGHDT and CDR2 YYEEEE. The length of the CDR3 is 12 residues. V gave up 4 bases and J gave up 6 bases, with 10 bases separating them. The CDR3 sequence: CASSPQGSEAFF. The CDR3 DNA is TGTGCCAGCAGCCCCCAGGGTTCTGAAGCTTTCTTT.

The chain combines TRBV5-4 with TRBJ2-7; tentative D call: TRBD2 (5 bases). This CDR3 has 13 residues. In germline, CDR1 is SGHNT, CDR2 YYREEE (reference sequence). V was shortened by 4 bases and J by 5 bases, with 13 bases between the two germline ends. Written as DNA, the CDR3 is TGTGCCAGCAGCATCACGGGGTTTAACGAGCAGTACTTC. It is translated as CASSITGFNEQYF.

The rearrangement links TRBV27 to TRBJ2-3; TRBD2 aligns across 8 bases. From germline, CDR1 is MNHEY and CDR2 SMNVEV (reference sequence). V trimming: 5 bases; J trimming: 1 base; junction bases outside the gene matches: 8. The length of the CDR3 is 16 residues. CDR3 sequence: CASSPILAVGTDTQYF. The CDR3 DNA sequence: TGTGCCAGCAGTCCGATACTAGCGGTCGGCACAGATACGCAGTATTTT.

Of note for this clone: The sample has other DNA sequences that encode this CDR3 too. The chain links TRBV7-9 to TRBJ1-2; the D is unclear. Trimming removed 5 bases from V and 5 bases from J, with 12 bases in between. The CDR3 is made up of 13 amino acids. Looked up from germline, CDR1 is SEHNR and CDR2 is FQNEAQ (reference sequence). CDR3 in amino acids: CASSLPVGYGYTF. CDR3 sequence (DNA): TGTGCCAGCAGCCTGCCCGTTGGTTATGGCTACACCTTC.

This chain uses TRBV27 with TRBJ2-5, with 7 nucleotides matching TRBD2. The germline gives CDR1 MNHEY, CDR2 SMNVEV (reference sequence). V lost 3 bases, J lost 5 bases, and 3 bases stayed unmatched. The CDR3 has 13 residues. The CDR3 spells CASSFGGRETQYF. The CDR3 coding sequence is TGTGCCAGCAGTTTCGGGGGGAGGGAGACCCAGTACTTC.

The chain uses TRBV27 and TRBJ1-2; D not certain. Germline CDR1 reads MNHEY; CDR2 reads SMNVEV (reference sequence). The CDR3 loop spans 14 amino acids. V was pared by 7 bases and J by 7 bases, with 19 bases between. Here the CDR3 DNA reads TGTGCCAGCACCGCAACGGCGAAAGGGCCTGGCTACACCTTC. This sequence encodes CASTATAKGPGYTF.

This clone was observed once. The chain couples TRBV19 to TRBJ2-1; 8 nucleotides align to TRBD1. The length of the CDR3 is 17 residues. Germline lookup yields CDR1 LNHDA and CDR2 SQIVND (reference sequence). With V trimmed by 3 bases and J by 2 bases, 9 bases remained unmatched. The CDR3 loop reads CASSMNPGQGPYNEQFF. As DNA, the CDR3 is TGTGCCAGTAGTATGAACCCCGGACAGGGTCCCTACAATGAGCAGTTCTTC.

The V and J genes are TRBV6-6 and TRBJ1-2; D unclear. Between the trimmed V and J ends, which lost 7 bases and 4 bases, there was a span of 16 bases. The CDR3 has 14 residues. The germline CDR1 and CDR2 sequences are MNHNY and SVGAGI (reference sequence). The CDR3 sequence: CASKSPETPYGYTF. CDR3 DNA sequence: TGTGCCAGCAAATCCCCGGAGACCCCCTATGGCTACACCTTC.

The chain is built from TRBV27 and TRBJ2-2; D call uncertain. V lost 3 bases, J lost 4 bases, and 15 bases lay in between. The CDR3 runs 16 residues. Germline assignment: CDR1 MNHEY and CDR2 SMNVEV (reference sequence). The CDR3: CASSFYSHETTGELFF. The CDR3 nucleotides read TGTGCCAGCAGTTTTTACTCACATGAAACCACCGGGGAGCTGTTTTTT.

The V and J genes are TRBV15 and TRBJ2-7; tentatively, D is TRBD1 (6 bases). Trimming took 0 bases from V and 6 from J, leaving 18 bases between them. The CDR3 totals 16 residues. Germline CDR1 LNHNV, CDR2 YYDKDF (reference sequence). CDR3 bases: TGTGCCACCAGCAGAGATAGAGGGGGAACGGTCAGCGAGCAGTACTTC. It is translated as CATSRDRGGTVSEQYF.

This chain joins TRBV27 and TRBJ2-1; D not certain. From germline, CDR1 is MNHEY and CDR2 SMNVEV (reference sequence). This CDR3 contains 13 residues. Deletions cut 6 bases from V and 5 bases from J, with 11 bases between. CDR3 sequence reads: CASRGRADNEQFF. The CDR3 coding sequence is TGTGCCAGCAGAGGTCGGGCCGACAATGAGCAGTTCTTC.

This clone was counted a single time. The V and J genes are TRBV15 and TRBJ2-3, with TRBD2 identical over 7 bases. This CDR3 is built from 15 residues. Germline CDR1 is LNHNV and CDR2 is YYDKDF (reference sequence). V was clipped by 0 bases and J by 6 bases; unmatched bases: 6. The CDR3 here is CATSRDRGLTDTQYF. CDR3 nucleotide sequence: TGTGCCACCAGCAGAGATAGGGGACTAACGGATACGCAGTATTTT.

Notes on this clone: Different DNA sequences within this sample yield the same CDR3. The chain recombines TRBV25-1 with TRBJ2-2, with a tentative D call TRBD2 (5 bases). Germline V lookup: CDR1 MGHDK, CDR2 SYGVNS. This CDR3 comprises 13 residues. Trimming shortened V by 1 base and J by 5 bases, and 5 bases separated the two germline ends. The CDR3 protein is CASSESGTGELFF. In DNA, the CDR3 is TGTGCCAGCAGTGAATCGGGGACCGGGGAGCTGTTTTTT.

The chain employs TRBV7-9 and TRBJ2-2, with unresolved D. Germline-derived CDR1 and CDR2 are SEHNR and FQNEAQ (reference sequence). The CDR3 is made up of 16 amino acids. V gave up 2 bases and J gave up 2 bases, with 12 bases separating them. CDR3 DNA: TGTGCCAGCAGCTTAAATTACAGATCTAACACCGGGGAGCTGTTTTTT. It is translated as CASSLNYRSNTGELFF.

The chain employs TRBV9 and TRBJ2-7, with 10 bases identical to TRBD1. Germline V gene sequence: CDR1 SGDLS, CDR2 YYNGEE. V lost 3 bases to trimming and J lost 7 bases; unmatched junction nucleotides: 10. The CDR3 is made up of 15 amino acids. The CDR3 DNA sequence: TGTGCCAGCAGCGAGGGACAGGGGTCCCTTAAGGAGCAGTACTTC. Translation: CASSEGQGSLKEQYF.

The J gene is TRBJ1-4, the V gene TRBV7-8; D is unclear. The germline V gene has CDR1 SGHVS and CDR2 FQNEAQ. The CDR3 sequence is 15 residues long. Trimming stripped 1 base from V and 0 bases from J, with 6 bases between. Written as DNA, the CDR3 is TGTGCCAGCAGCTTAGACTATGCAACTAATGAAAAACTGTTTTTT. Its translation: CASSLDYATNEKLFF. Combining the CDR3 with reference TRBV7-8 and TRBJ1-4 gives the whole variable domain GAGVSQSPRYKVAKRGQDVALRCDPISGHVSLFWYQQALGQGPEFLTYFQNEAQLDKSGLPSDRFFAERPEGSVSTLKIQRTQQEDSAVYLCASSLDYATNEKLFFGSGTQLSVL.

V usage is TRBV7-6 and J usage is TRBJ2-1; TRBD2 matches at 7 bases. Germline assignment: CDR1 SGHVS and CDR2 FNYEAQ. CDR3 size: 18 residues. V dropped 2 bases and J dropped 7; count of bases not matched to a gene: 17. Here the CDR3 DNA reads TGTGCCAGCAGCTTATTCCGGGAGCGGCTCGCCGGGGGGAATGAGCAGTTCTTC. Its protein product is CASSLFRERLAGGNEQFF.